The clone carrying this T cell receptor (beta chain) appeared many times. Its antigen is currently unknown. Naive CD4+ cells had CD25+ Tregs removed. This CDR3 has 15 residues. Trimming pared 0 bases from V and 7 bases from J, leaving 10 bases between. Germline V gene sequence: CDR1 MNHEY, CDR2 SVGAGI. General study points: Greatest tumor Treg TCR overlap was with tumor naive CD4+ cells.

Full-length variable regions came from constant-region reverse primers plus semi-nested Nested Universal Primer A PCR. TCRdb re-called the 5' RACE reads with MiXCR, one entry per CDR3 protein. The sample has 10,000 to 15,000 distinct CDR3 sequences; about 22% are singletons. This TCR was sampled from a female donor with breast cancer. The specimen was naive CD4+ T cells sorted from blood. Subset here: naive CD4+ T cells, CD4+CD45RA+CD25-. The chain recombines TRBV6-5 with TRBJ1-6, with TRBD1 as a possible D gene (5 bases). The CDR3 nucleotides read TGTGCCAGCAGTTACTCTGGGGGATGGAATTCACCCCTCCACTTT. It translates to CASSYSGGWNSPLHF.